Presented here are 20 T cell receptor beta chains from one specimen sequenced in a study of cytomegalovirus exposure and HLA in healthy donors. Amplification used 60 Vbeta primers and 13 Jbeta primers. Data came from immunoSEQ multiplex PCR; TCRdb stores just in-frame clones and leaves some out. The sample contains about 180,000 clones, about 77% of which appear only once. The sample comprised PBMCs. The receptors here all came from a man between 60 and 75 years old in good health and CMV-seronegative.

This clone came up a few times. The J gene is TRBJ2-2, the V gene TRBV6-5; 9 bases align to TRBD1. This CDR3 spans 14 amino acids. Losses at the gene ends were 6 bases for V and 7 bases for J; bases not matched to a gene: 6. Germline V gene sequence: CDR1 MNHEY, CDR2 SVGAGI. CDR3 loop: CASRVQGADGELFF. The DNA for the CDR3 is TGTGCCAGCAGGGTACAGGGGGCGGACGGGGAGCTGTTTTTT.

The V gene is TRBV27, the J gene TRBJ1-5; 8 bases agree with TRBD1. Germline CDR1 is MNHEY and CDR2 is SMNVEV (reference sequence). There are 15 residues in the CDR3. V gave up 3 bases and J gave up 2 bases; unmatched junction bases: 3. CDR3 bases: TGTGCCAGCAGTTTCGCGGGACAGGGCAATCAGCCCCAGCATTTT. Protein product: CASSFAGQGNQPQHF.

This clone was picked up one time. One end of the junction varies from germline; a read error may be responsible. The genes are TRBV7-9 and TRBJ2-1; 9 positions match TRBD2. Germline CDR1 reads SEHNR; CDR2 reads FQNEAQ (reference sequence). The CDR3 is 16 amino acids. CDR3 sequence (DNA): TGTGCCAGCAGCTCTCCCGGTCTAGCGGGGTACAGTGAGCAGTTCTTC. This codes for CASSSPGLAGYSEQFF.

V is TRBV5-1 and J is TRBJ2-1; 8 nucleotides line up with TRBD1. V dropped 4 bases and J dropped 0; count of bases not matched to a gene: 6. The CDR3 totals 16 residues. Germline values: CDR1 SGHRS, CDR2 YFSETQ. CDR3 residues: CASSHRQGSSYNEQFF. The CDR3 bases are TGCGCCAGCAGCCACCGACAGGGGAGCTCCTACAATGAGCAGTTCTTC. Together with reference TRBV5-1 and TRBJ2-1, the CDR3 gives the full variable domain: KAGVTQTPRYLIKTRGQQVTLSCSPISGHRSVSWYQQTPGQGLQFLFEYFSETQRNKGNFPGRFSGRQFSNSRSEMNVSTLELGDSALYLCASSHRQGSSYNEQFFGPGTRLTVL.

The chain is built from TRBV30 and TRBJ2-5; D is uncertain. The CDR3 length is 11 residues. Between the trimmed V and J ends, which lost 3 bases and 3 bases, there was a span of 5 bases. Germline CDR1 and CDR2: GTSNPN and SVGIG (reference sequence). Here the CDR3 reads CAWSPKETQYF. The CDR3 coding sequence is TGTGCCTGGAGCCCAAAAGAGACCCAGTACTTC.

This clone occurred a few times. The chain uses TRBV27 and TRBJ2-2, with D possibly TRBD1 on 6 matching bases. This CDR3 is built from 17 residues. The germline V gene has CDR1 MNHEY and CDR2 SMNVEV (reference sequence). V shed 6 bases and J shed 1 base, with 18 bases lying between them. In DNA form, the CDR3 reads TGTGCCAGCAGCCATCTAGTAGGGGGAAGGAACACCGGGGAGCTGTTTTTT. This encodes CASSHLVGGRNTGELFF.

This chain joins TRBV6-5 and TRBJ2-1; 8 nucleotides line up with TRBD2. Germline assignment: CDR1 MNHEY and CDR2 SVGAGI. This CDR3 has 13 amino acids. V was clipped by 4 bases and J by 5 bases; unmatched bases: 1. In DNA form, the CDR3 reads TGTGCCAGCAGTTCACTAGCGGACAATGAGCAGTTCTTC. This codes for CASSSLADNEQFF.

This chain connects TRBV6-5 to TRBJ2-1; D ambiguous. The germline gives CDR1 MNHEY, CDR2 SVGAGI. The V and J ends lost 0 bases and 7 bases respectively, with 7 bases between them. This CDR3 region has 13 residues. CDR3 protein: CASSYSSGNEQFF. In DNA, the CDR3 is TGTGCCAGCAGTTACTCGTCAGGAAATGAGCAGTTCTTC.

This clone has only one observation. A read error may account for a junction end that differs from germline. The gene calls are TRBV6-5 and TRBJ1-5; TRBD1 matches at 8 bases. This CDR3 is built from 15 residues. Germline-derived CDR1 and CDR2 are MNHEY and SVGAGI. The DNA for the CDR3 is TGTGCCAGCAGCCTCCGATCAGGGGGCAATCAGCCCCAGAATTTT. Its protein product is CASSLRSGGNQPQNF.

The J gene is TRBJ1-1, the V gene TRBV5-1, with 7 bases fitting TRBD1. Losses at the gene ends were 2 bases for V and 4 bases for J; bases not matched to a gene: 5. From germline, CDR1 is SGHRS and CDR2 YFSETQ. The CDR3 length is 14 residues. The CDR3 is CASSFQGQSTEAFF. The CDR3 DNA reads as TGCGCCAGCAGCTTCCAGGGACAGTCCACTGAAGCTTTCTTT.

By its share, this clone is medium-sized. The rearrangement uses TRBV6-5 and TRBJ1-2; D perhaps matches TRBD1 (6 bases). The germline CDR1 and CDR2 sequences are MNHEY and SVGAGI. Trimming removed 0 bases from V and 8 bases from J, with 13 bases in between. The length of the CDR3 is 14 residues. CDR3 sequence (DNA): TGTGCCAGCAGTTACTCGATTAGGGGGAAAGGCTACACCTTC. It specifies CASSYSIRGKGYTF.

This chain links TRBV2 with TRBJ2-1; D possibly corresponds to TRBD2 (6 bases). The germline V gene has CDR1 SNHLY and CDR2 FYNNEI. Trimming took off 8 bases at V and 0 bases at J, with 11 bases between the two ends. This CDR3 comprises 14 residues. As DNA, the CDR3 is TGTGCCAGCTCGCTAGCGACCTCCTACAATGAGCAGTTCTTC. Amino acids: CASSLATSYNEQFF.

CDR3 protein: CASSVLASGSSYNEQFF. CDR3 DNA sequence: TGTGCCAGCAGCGTACTAGCTAGCGGGAGTTCCTACAATGAGCAGTTCTTC. The chain uses TRBV9 and TRBJ2-1; 10 bases map to TRBD2. Germline CDR1 reads SGDLS; CDR2 reads YYNGEE. V lost 1 base, J lost 1 base, and 5 bases stayed unmatched. The CDR3 contains 17 residues. Together with reference TRBV9 and TRBJ2-1, the CDR3 gives the full variable domain: DSGVTQTPKHLITATGQRVTLRCSPRSGDLSVYWYQQSLDQGLQFLIQYYNGEERAKGNILERFSAQQFPDLHSELNLSSLELGDSALYFCASSVLASGSSYNEQFFGPGTRLTVL.

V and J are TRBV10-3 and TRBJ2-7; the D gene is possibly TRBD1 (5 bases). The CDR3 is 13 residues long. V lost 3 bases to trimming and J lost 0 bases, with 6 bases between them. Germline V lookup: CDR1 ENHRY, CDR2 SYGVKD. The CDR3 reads CAISDRDSYEQYF. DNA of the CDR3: TGTGCCATCAGTGACAGGGACTCCTACGAGCAGTACTTC.

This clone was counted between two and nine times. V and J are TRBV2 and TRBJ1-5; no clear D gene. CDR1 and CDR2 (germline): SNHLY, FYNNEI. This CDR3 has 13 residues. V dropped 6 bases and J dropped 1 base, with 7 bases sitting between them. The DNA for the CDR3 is TGTGCCAGCAGAGTGGCCAGCAATCAGCCCCAGCATTTT. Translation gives CASRVASNQPQHF. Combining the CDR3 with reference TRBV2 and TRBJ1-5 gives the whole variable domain EPEVTQTPSHQVTQMGQEVILRCVPISNHLYFYWYRQILGQKVEFLVSFYNNEISEKSEIFDDQFSVERPDGSNFTLKIRSTKLEDSAMYFCASRVASNQPQHFGDGTRLSIL.

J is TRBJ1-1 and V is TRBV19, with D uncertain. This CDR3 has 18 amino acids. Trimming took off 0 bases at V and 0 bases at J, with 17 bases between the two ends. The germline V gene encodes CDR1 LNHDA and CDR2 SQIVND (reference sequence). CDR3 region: CASSIDPRVLGVNTEAFF. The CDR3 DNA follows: TGTGCCAGTAGTATAGATCCCAGAGTGCTAGGAGTGAACACTGAAGCTTTCTTT. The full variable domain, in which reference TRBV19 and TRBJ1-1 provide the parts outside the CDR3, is DGGITQSPKYLFRKEGQNVTLSCEQNLNHDAMYWYRQDPGQGLRLIYYSQIVNDFQKGDIAEGYSVSREKKESFPLTVTSAQKNPTAFYLCASSIDPRVLGVNTEAFFGQGTRLTVV.

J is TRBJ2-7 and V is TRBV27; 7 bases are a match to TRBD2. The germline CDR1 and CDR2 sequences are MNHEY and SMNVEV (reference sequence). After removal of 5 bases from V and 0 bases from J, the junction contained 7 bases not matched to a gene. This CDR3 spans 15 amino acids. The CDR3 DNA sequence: TGTGCCAGCAGTCCGGAACTAGCGAGCTCCTACGAGCAGTACTTC. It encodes CASSPELASSYEQYF.

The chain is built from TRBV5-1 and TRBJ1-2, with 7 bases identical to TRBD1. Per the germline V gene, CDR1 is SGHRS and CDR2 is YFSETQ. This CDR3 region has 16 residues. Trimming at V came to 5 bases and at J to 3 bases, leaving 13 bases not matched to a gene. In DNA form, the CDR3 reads TGCGCCAGCAGAGCGACAGGGACCCTGGGAGACTATGGCTACACCTTC. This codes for CASRATGTLGDYGYTF.

The CDR3 spells CASRPPPAGVYNEQFF. The CDR3 nucleotides read TGTGCCAGCAGACCCCCTCCAGCGGGAGTCTACAATGAGCAGTTCTTC. The V call is TRBV7-6, the J call TRBJ2-1; 8 bases line up with TRBD2. This CDR3 has 16 residues. The germline V gene has CDR1 SGHVS and CDR2 FNYEAQ. The V and J ends lost 6 bases and 3 bases, in that order; junction bases with no gene match: 10.

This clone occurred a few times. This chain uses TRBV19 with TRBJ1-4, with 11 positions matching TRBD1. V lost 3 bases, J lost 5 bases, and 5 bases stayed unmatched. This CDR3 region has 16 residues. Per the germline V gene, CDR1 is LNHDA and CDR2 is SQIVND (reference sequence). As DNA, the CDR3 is TGTGCCAGTAGTATGCCTCGGACAGGGGGCAATGAAAAACTGTTTTTT. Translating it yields CASSMPRTGGNEKLFF.